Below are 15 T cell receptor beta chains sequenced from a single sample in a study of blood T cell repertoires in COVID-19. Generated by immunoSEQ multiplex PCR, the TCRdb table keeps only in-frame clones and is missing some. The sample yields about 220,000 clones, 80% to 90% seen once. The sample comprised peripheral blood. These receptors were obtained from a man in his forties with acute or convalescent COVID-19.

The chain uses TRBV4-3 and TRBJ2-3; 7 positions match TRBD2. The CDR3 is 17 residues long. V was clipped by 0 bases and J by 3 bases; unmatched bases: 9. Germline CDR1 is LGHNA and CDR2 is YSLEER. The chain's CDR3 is CASSQDPAGVRTDTQYF. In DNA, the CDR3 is TGCGCCAGCAGCCAAGATCCCGCGGGAGTTAGAACAGATACGCAGTATTTT.

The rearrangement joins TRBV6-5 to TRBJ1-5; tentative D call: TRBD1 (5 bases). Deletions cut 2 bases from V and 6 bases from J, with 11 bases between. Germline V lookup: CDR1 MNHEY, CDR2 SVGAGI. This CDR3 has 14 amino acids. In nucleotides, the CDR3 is TGTGCCAGCAGTTACGGCACAGGTACTCAGCCCCAGCATTTT. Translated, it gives CASSYGTGTQPQHF.

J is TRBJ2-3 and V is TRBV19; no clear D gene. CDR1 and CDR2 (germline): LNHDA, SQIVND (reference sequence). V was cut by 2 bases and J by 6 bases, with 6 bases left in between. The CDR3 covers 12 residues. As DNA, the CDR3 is TGTGCCAGTAGTATACCCACTGATACGCAGTATTTT. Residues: CASSIPTDTQYF.

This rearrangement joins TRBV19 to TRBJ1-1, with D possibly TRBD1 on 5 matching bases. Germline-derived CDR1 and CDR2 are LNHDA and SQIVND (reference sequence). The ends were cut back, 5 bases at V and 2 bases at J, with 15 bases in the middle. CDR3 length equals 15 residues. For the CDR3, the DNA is TGTGCCAGTAGTGGACCCGGGACTGCAAACACTGAAGCTTTCTTT. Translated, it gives CASSGPGTANTEAFF.

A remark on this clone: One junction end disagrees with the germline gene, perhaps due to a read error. The CDR3 sequence is CASSLGQNSYNEQFF. The DNA for the CDR3 is TGTGCTAGCAGCTTAGGGCAGAACTCCTACAATGAGCAGTTCTTC. The chain combines TRBV7-7 with TRBJ2-1, with D hard to call. Germline V gene lookup returns CDR1 SSHAT and CDR2 FNYEAQ (reference sequence). This CDR3 has 15 residues.

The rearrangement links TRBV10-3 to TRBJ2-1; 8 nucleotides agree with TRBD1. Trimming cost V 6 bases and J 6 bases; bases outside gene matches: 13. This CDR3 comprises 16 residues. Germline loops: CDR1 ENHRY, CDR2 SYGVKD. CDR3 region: CAIRLTPGQAGNEQFF. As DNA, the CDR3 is TGTGCCATCAGACTAACCCCGGGACAGGCCGGCAATGAGCAGTTCTTC.

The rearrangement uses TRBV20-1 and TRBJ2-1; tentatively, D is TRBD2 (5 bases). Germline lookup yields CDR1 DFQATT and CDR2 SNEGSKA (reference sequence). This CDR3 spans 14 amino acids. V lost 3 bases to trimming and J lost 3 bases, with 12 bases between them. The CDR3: CSASPGLDYNEQFF. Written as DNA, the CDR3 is TGCAGTGCTAGTCCAGGACTGGACTACAATGAGCAGTTCTTC.

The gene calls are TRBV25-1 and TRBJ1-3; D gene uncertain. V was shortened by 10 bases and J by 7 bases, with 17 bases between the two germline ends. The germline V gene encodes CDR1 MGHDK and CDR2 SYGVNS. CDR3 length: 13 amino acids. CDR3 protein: CATFDPVRNTIYF. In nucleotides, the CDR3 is TGTGCCACCTTCGATCCGGTTCGGAACACCATATATTTT. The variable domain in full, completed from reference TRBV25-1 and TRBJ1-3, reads EADIYQTPRYLVIGTGKKITLECSQTMGHDKMYWYQQDPGMELHLIHYSYGVNSTEKGDLSSESTVSRIRTEHFPLTLESARPSHTSQYLCATFDPVRNTIYFGEGSWLTVV.

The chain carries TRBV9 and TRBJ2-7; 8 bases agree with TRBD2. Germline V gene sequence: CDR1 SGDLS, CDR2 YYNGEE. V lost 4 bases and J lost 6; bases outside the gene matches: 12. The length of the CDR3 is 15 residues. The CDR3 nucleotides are TGTGCCAGCAGCTTCGGAGCGGGAGCAACCTCCGAGCAGTACTTC. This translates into CASSFGAGATSEQYF.

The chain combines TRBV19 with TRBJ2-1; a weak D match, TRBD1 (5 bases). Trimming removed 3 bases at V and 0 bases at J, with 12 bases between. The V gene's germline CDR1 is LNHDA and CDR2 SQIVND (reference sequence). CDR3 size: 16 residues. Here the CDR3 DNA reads TGTGCCAGTAGTATTCCCGGCCAGGGCTCCTACAATGAGCAGTTCTTC. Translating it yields CASSIPGQGSYNEQFF.

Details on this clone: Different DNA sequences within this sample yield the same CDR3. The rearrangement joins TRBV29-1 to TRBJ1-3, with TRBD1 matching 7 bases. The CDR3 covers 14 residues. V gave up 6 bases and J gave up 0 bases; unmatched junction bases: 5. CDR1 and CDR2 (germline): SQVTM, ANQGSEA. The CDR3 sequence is CSVRDSLSGNTIYF. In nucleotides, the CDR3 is TGCAGCGTGAGGGACAGTCTCTCTGGAAACACCATATATTTT.

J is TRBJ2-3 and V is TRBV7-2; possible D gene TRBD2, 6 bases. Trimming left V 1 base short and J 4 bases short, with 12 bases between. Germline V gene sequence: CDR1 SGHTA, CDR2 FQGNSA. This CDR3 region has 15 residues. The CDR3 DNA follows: TGTGCCAGCAGCTTAGAGGTCGGAGGGGCAGATACGCAGTATTTT. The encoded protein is CASSLEVGGADTQYF.

CDR3 sequence (DNA): TGTGCCAGCAGCTTAGACAGGGGGGCCTACGAGCAGTACTTC. It translates to CASSLDRGAYEQYF. The rearrangement joins TRBV11-2 to TRBJ2-7; a weak D match, TRBD1 (7 bases). This CDR3 has 14 amino acids. Trimming cost V 0 bases and J 2 bases, with 8 bases left between them. Per the germline V gene, CDR1 is SGHAT and CDR2 is FQNNGV.

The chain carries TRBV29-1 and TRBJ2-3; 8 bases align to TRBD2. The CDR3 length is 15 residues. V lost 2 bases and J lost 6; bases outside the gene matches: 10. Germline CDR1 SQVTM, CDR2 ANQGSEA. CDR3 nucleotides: TGCAGCGTTGAACTAGCGGGTACCTTTATTGATACGCAGTATTTT. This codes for CSVELAGTFIDTQYF.

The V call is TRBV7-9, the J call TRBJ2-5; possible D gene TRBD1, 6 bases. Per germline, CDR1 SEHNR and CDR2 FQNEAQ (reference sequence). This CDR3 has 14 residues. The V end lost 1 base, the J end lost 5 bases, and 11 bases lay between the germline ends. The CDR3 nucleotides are TGTGCCAGCAGCTTAGTGGGGGCAGGGGAGACCCAGTACTTC. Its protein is CASSLVGAGETQYF.